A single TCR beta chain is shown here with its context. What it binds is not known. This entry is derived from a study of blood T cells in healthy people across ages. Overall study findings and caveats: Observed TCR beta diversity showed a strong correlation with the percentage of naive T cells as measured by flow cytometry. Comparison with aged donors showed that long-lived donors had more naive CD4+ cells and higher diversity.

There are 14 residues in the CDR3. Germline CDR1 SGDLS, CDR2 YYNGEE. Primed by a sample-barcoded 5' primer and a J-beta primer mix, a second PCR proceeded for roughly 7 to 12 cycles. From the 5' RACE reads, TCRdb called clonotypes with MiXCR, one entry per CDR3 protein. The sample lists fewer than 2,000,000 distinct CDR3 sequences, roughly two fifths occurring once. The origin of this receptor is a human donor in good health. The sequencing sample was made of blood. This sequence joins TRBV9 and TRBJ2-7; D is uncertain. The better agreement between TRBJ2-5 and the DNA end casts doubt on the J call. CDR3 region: CASSAVTSGETQYF. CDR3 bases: TGTGCCAGCAGCGCCGTTACGTCCGGGGAGACCCAGTACTTC.